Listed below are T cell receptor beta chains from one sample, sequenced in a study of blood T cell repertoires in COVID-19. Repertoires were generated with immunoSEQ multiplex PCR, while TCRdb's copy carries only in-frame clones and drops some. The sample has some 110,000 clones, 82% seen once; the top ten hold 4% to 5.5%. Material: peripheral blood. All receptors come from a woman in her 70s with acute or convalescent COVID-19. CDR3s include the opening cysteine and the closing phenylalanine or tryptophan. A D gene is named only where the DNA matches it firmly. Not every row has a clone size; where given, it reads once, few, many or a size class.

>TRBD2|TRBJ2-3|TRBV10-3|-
TGTGCCATCGAAGCGGGGGGGACTACAGATACGCAGTATTTT
CAIEAGGTTDTQYF
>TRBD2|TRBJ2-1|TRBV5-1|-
TGCGCCAGCCGATCCCCCAGCGGGGGGGCGAAAACCTACAATGAGCAGTTCTTC
CASRSPSGGAKTYNEQFF
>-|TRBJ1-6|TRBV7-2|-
TGTGCCAGCAGCTTAGCGACGCGGGAAGTTCGCCTCCACTTT
CASSLATREVRLHF
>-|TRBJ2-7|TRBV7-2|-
TGTGCCAGCAGCGCCGGGACACTAGGCGAGCAGTACTTC
CASSAGTLGEQYF
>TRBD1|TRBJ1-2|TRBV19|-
TGTGCCAGTAAGATCGACAGGGTCAGAAACTATGGCTACACCTTC
CASKIDRVRNYGYTF
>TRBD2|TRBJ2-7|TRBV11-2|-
TGTGCCAGCAGTCCTCATATCTCCCTAGCGGGGGGCGAGCAGTACTTC
CASSPHISLAGGEQYF
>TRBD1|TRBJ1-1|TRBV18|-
TGTGCCAGCTCACCCGGGACAGGGCCTGAAGCTTTCTTT
CASSPGTGPEAFF
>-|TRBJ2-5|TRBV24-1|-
TGTGCCACCAGTGACCCTTTGCGCGGGGAGACCCAGTACTTC
CATSDPLRGETQYF
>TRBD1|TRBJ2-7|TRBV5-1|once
TGCGCCAGCAGCCCTGGGACAGGGGGCTTGAACTACGAGCAGTACTTC
CASSPGTGGLNYEQYF
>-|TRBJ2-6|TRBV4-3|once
TGCGCCAGCAGCCAAGTTTGGCAGGCCAACTCTGGGGCCAACGTCCTGACTTTC
CASSQVWQANSGANVLTF
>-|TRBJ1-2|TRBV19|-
TGTGCCAGTAGTATCGGGGGAAACGCCAACTATGGCTACACCTTC
CASSIGGNANYGYTF
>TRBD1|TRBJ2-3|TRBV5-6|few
TGTGCCAGCGGACAGGGGAATACGCAGTATTTT
CASGQGNTQYF
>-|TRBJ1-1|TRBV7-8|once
TGTGCCAGCAGCTTAGCGGGGAGCGGCACTGAAGCTTTCTTT
CASSLAGSGTEAFF
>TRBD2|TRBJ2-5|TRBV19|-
TGTGCCAGTACCCGTGGACTAGCGGGGCAAGAGACCCAGTACTTC
CASTRGLAGQETQYF
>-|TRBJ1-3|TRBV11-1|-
TGTGCCAGCAGCTTAATACAGGACGACTCTGGAAACACCATATATTTT
CASSLIQDDSGNTIYF
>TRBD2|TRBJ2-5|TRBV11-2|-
TGTGCCAGCAGCGTCAGCGGGGGACCCCAAGAGACCCAGTACTTC
CASSVSGGPQETQYF
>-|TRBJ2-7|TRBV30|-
TGTGCCTGGGACGCAGGGAACGAGCAGTACTTC
CAWDAGNEQYF
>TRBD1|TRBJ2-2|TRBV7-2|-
TGTGCCAGCAGCTTTTGGGACAGTAACACCGGGGAGCTGTTTTTT
CASSFWDSNTGELFF
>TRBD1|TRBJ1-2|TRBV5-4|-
TGTGCCAGCAGCTCTGGACAGGAGAACTATGGCTACACCTTC
CASSSGQENYGYTF
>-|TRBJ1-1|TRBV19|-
TGTGCCAGTAGTCAGGGGCCGACGTTACCGAAGGGGCTGAACACTGAAGCTTTCTTT
CASSQGPTLPKGLNTEAFF
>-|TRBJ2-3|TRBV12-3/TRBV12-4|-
TGTGCCAGCAGTTTACTGGGGCCAGATACGCAGTATTTT
CASSLLGPDTQYF
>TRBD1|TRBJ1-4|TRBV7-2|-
TGTGCCAGCAGCTCCCGGACAGGTTTGGGAGAAAAACTGTTTTTT
CASSSRTGLGEKLFF
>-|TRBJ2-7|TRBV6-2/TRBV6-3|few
TGTGCCAGCAGCTATGACATCCCCTCCTGGGAGCAGTACTTC
CASSYDIPSWEQYF
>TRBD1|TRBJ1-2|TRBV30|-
TGTGCCTGGACCATGGACAGGGTAGGCTACACCTTC
CAWTMDRVGYTF